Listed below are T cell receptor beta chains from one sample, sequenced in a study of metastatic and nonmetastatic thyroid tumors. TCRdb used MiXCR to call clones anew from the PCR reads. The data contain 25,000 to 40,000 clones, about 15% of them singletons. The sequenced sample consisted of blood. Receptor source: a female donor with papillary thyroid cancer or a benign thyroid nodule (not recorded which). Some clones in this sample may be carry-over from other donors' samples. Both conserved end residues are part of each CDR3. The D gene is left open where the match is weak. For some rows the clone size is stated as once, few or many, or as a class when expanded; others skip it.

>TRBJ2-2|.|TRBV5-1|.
CASSLHGGGELFF
TGCGCCAGCAGCTTACATGGGGGCGGGGAGCTGTTTTTT
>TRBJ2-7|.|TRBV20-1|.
CSARDFKSSTSYEQYF
TGCAGTGCTAGAGATTTTAAAAGTAGTACTAGCTACGAGCAGTACTTC
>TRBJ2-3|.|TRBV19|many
CASSIDLLVLDTQYF
TGTGCCAGTAGTATAGATCTATTGGTTTTGGATACGCAGTATTTT
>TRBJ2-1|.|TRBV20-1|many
CSARGPGWNEQFF
TGCAGTGCTAGGGGTCCGGGTTGGAATGAGCAGTTCTTC
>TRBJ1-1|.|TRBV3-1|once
CASSQLGAETEAFF
TGTGCCAGCAGCCAACTGGGGGCAGAGACTGAAGCTTTCTTT
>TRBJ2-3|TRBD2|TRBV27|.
CASFSTSGTDTQYF
TGTGCCAGCTTCTCTACTAGCGGAACAGATACGCAGTATTTT
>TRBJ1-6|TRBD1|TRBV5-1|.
CASSRGTEYNSPLHF
TGCGCCAGCAGCCGGGGGACAGAATATAATTCACCCCTCCACTTT
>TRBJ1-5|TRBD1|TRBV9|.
CASSVEGQDYQPQHF
TGTGCCAGCAGCGTAGAGGGACAGGATTATCAGCCCCAGCATTTT
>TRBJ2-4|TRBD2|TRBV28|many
CASSFLAGGNIQYF
TGTGCCAGCAGTTTCCTAGCGGGAGGAAACATTCAGTACTTC
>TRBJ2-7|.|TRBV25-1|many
CASSRRGAGVGEQYF
TGTGCCAGCTCCCGACGGGGGGCGGGAGTGGGAGAGCAGTACTTC
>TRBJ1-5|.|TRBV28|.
CATTLGSRGNQPQNF
TGTGCCACCACCCTTGGCAGCCGGGGCAATCAGCCCCAGAATTTT
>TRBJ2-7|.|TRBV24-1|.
CATSDGHGLEWQYF
TGTGCCACCAGTGACGGACACGGTCTGGAATGGCAGTACTTC
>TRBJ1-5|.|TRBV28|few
CASSRRPGGGCQPHHF
TGTGCCAGCAGTAGAAGACCGGGGGGCGGTTGTCAGCCCCATCATTTT
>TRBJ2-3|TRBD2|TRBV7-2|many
CASSLTSGSSDTQYF
TGTGCCAGCAGCCTCACTAGCGGGAGCTCAGATACGCAGTATTTT
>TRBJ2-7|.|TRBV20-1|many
CSARVPGDFAYEQYF
TGCAGTGCTAGAGTCCCCGGGGACTTTGCCTACGAGCAGTACTTC
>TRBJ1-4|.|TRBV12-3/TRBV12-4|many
CASSLGQLGTNEKLFF
TGTGCCAGCAGTTTAGGGCAGCTTGGAACTAATGAAAAACTGTTTTTT
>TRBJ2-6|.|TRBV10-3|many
CAISEAESGANVLTF
TGTGCCATCAGTGAAGCGGAGTCTGGGGCCAACGTCCTGACTTTC
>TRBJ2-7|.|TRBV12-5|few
CASGYDMFPYEQYF
TGTGCTAGTGGTTATGACATGTTTCCCTACGAGCAGTACTTC
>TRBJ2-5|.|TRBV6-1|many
CASSSVGETQYF
TGTGCCAGCAGTTCTGTGGGAGAGACCCAGTACTTC
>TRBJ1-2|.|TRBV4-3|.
CASSQVSGPDGGYTF
TGCGCCAGCAGCCAAGTCTCTGGGCCCGACGGTGGCTACACCTTC
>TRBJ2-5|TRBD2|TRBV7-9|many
CASSLATSGPQETQYF
TGTGCCAGCAGCTTAGCGACTAGCGGACCCCAAGAGACCCAGTACTTC
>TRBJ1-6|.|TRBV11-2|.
CASSYKQQGFWSPLHF
TGTGCCAGCAGCTATAAACAACAGGGTTTTTGGTCACCCCTCCACTTT
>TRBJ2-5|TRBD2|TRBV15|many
CATSRGFRTSGNQETQYF
TGTGCCACCAGCAGAGGTTTTCGGACTAGCGGGAACCAAGAGACCCAGTACTTC
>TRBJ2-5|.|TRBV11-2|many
CASSLGVWETQYF
TGTGCCAGCAGCTTAGGAGTCTGGGAGACCCAGTACTTC
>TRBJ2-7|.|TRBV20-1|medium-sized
CSAREFGDDIYEQYF
TGCAGTGCTAGAGAGTTTGGGGACGACATCTACGAGCAGTACTTC
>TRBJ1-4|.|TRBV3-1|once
CASSQDRDPGKLFF
TGTGCCAGCAGCCAAGACCGAGACCCCGGGAAACTGTTTTTT
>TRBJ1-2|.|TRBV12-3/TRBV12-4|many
CASSPSTDTFYGYTF
TGTGCCAGCAGTCCCTCTACAGACACTTTCTATGGCTACACCTTC
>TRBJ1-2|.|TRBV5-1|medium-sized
CASSLVGEENYGYTF
TGCGCCAGCAGCTTGGTGGGGGAGGAAAACTATGGCTACACCTTC
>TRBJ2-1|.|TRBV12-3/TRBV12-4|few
CASSFGLRGTEQFF
TGTGCCAGCAGTTTTGGGCTCCGGGGAACTGAGCAGTTCTTC
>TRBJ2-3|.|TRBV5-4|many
CASSLPDSSRDTQYF
TGTGCCAGCAGTCTACCGGACAGCTCTCGGGATACGCAGTATTTT
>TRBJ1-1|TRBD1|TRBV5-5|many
CASSVTGDNTEAFF
TGTGCCAGCAGCGTGACAGGGGACAACACTGAAGCTTTCTTT
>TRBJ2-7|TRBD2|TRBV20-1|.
CSAMQSAGGTYEQYF
TGCAGCGCTATGCAGTCTGCGGGGGGGACCTACGAGCAGTACTTC
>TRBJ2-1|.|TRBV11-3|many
CASSSGLGEQFF
TGTGCCAGCAGCTCAGGGCTGGGGGAGCAGTTCTTC
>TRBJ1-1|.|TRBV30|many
CAWDAGDTEAFF
TGTGCCTGGGACGCAGGGGACACTGAAGCTTTCTTT
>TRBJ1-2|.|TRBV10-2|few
CASSGVDIVYGYTF
TGCGCCAGCAGTGGTGTCGACATCGTCTATGGCTACACCTTC
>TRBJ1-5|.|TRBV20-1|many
CSARDRGGYSNQPQHF
TGCAGTGCTAGAGATCGGGGAGGGTATAGCAATCAGCCCCAGCATTTT
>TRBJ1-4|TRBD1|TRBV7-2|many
CASSGTVTTNEKLFF
TGTGCCAGCAGTGGGACAGTGACAACTAATGAAAAACTGTTTTTT
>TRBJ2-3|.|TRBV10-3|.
CAITEGTEPGAYTQYF
TGTGCCATCACTGAGGGGACGGAGCCGGGGGCATATACGCAGTATTTT
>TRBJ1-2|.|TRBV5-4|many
CASRTEFNYGYTF
TGTGCCAGCAGGACAGAGTTTAACTATGGCTACACCTTC
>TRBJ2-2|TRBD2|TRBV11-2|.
CASSPTGTSGRARAGELFF
TGTGCCAGCAGCCCTACCGGGACTAGCGGGAGGGCAAGGGCCGGGGAGCTGTTTTTT
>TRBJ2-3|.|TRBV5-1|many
CASSLSPGGTTDTQYF
TGCGCCAGCAGCTTGTCTCCCGGGGGTACCACAGATACGCAGTATTTT
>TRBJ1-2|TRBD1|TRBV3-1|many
CASSLPGQDDYTF
TGTGCCAGCAGCCTGCCGGGACAGGACGACTACACCTTC
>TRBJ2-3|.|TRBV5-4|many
CASSLGGGPDTQYF
TGTGCCAGCAGCTTAGGAGGGGGCCCAGATACGCAGTATTTT
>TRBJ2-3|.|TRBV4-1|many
CASSQDGAGIDTQYF
TGCGCCAGCAGCCAAGATGGCGCGGGGATAGATACGCAGTATTTT
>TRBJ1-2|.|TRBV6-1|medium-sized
CASSEASEGSYGYTF
TGTGCCAGCAGTGAAGCATCGGAGGGTTCCTATGGCTACACCTTC
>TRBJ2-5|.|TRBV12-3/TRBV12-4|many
CASSPAGSLGETQYF
TGTGCCAGCAGTCCCGCTGGATCCTTGGGAGAGACCCAGTACTTC
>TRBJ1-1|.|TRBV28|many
CASSLRGSRWTFF
TGTGCCAGCAGTTTAAGGGGGAGTAGGTGGACTTTCTTT
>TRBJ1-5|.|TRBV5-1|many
CASSLAGRSNQPQHF
TGCGCCAGCAGCTTAGCAGGGCGTAGCAATCAGCCCCAGCATTTT
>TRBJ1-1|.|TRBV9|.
CASTRVSGGEAFF
TGTGCCAGCACCCGGGTCAGTGGGGGTGAAGCTTTCTTT
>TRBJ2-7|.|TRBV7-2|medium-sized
CASSSFAGEQYF
TGTGCCAGCAGCTCCTTTGCCGGGGAGCAGTACTTC
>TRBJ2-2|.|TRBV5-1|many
CASSEVGIDTGELFF
TGCGCCAGCAGCGAAGTAGGGATTGACACCGGGGAGCTGTTTTTT
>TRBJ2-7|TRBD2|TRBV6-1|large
CASSVETSGSYEQYF
TGTGCCAGCAGTGTGGAGACTAGCGGCTCCTACGAGCAGTACTTC
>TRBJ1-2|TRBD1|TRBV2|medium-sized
CASRWLETGFGYTF
TGTGCCAGCAGATGGCTGGAGACAGGGTTTGGCTACACCTTC
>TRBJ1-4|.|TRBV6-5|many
CASSYSFLEKLFF
TGTGCCAGCAGTTACAGCTTTTTGGAAAAACTGTTTTTT
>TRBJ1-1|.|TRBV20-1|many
CSANSGVSTEAFF
TGCAGTGCCAACTCAGGGGTGAGCACTGAAGCTTTCTTT